A single sample is the source of the 15 T cell receptor beta chains below, sequenced in a study of T cell responses to AZD1222 COVID-19 vaccine. Here immunoSEQ multiplex PCR was the method, and the copy in TCRdb shows in-frame clones only, minus some. The sample records more than 95,000 clones, roughly nine tenths being singletons. The sequenced sample was peripheral blood, obtained on day 0 of AZD1222 vaccination. These receptors originate from an adult in good health.

The CDR3: CASSEERGRYGYTF. In DNA, the CDR3 is TGTGCCAGCAGTGAAGAAAGGGGTCGGTATGGCTACACCTTC. The rearrangement links TRBV2 to TRBJ1-2, with D tentatively TRBD1 (5 bases). Germline lookup yields CDR1 SNHLY and CDR2 FYNNEI. There are 14 residues in the CDR3. V gave up 1 base and J gave up 5 bases, with 11 bases separating them.

V is TRBV5-6 and J is TRBJ2-1, with TRBD1 matching 9 bases. The V segment lost 4 bases and the J segment 10 bases; nucleotides outside the gene matches: 6. Germline V gene data show CDR1 as SGHDT and CDR2 as YYEEEE. CDR3 length: 13 amino acids. CDR3 nucleotide sequence: TGTGCCAGCAGCAAGACAGGGGGAGGAGAGCAGTTCTTC. It encodes CASSKTGGGEQFF.

The rearrangement joins TRBV7-9 to TRBJ1-1; 7 bases align to TRBD1. The CDR3 extends over 14 amino acids. V lost 1 base to trimming and J lost 5 bases; unmatched junction nucleotides: 4. The V gene's germline CDR1 is SEHNR and CDR2 FQNEAQ (reference sequence). CDR3 in DNA: TGTGCCAGCAGCTTAGAGCAGGGGGAGACTGAAGCTTTCTTT. Translating gives CASSLEQGETEAFF. The full variable domain, with the rest looked up from reference TRBV7-9 and TRBJ1-1, is DTGVSQNPRHKITKRGQNVTFRCDPISEHNRLYWYRQTLGQGPEFLTYFQNEAQLEKSRLLSDRFSAERPKGSFSTLEIQRTEQGDSAMYLCASSLEQGETEAFFGQGTRLTVV.

The rearrangement links TRBV12-3 or TRBV12-4 to TRBJ1-4; D uncertain. The CDR3 runs to 11 residues. V was cut by 6 bases and J by 8 bases, with 7 bases left in between. The DNA for the CDR3 is TGTGCCAGCAGCTCGAGAGAAAAACTGTTTTTT. Its translation: CASSSREKLFF.

The gene calls are TRBV2 and TRBJ2-1; D is unresolved. V shed 4 bases and J shed 9 bases, with 16 bases lying between them. There are 14 residues in the CDR3. Germline-derived CDR1 and CDR2 are SNHLY and FYNNEI. The CDR3 loop is CASSGPKVQFEQFF. Here the CDR3 DNA reads TGTGCCAGCAGTGGCCCGAAGGTACAATTTGAGCAGTTCTTC.

The chain is built from TRBV13 and TRBJ2-3; weak D call: TRBD2 (6 bases). Germline V gene lookup returns CDR1 PRHDT and CDR2 FYEKMQ (reference sequence). This CDR3 is built from 15 residues. V shed 4 bases and J shed 0 bases, with 11 bases lying between them. The DNA of the CDR3 is TGTGCCAGCAGCTCGACGGGGACTAGCACAGATACGCAGTATTTT. Amino acids: CASSSTGTSTDTQYF.

This clone came up once. The chain is built from TRBV5-1 and TRBJ1-2, with D perhaps matching TRBD1 (5 bases). The V gene's germline CDR1 is SGHRS and CDR2 YFSETQ. This CDR3 spans 15 amino acids. Trimming removed 0 bases from V and 2 bases from J, with 11 bases in between. The CDR3 region has the DNA TGCGCCAGCAGCTTGGGCCACAGGCCGAACTATGGCTACACCTTC. Translated: CASSLGHRPNYGYTF.

The V call is TRBV7-2, the J call TRBJ2-1; TRBD2 aligns across 11 bases. CDR3 length: 14 amino acids. CDR1 is SGHTA and CDR2 is FQGNSA in the germline V gene. V was clipped by 4 bases and J by 7 bases; unmatched bases: 3. In DNA, the CDR3 is TGTGCCAGCAGCTCTCGGACTAGCGGGAATGAGCAGTTCTTC. Protein sequence: CASSSRTSGNEQFF.

V usage is TRBV3-1 (or the pseudogene TRBV3-2) and J usage is TRBJ1-1, with D uncertain. The CDR3 length is 14 residues. Germline CDR1 is LGHDT and CDR2 is YNNKEL (reference sequence). V shed 3 bases and J shed 4 bases, with 12 bases lying between them. The CDR3 DNA sequence: TGTGCCAGCAGCCATACGGTGCGGGGCACTGAAGCTTTCTTT. Translating it yields CASSHTVRGTEAFF.

The chain joins TRBV6-5 to TRBJ1-2, with a tentative D call TRBD1 (5 bases). CDR3 length: 15 residues. Trimming stripped 5 bases from V and 0 bases from J, with 13 bases between. Germline V gives CDR1 MNHEY, CDR2 SVGAGI. The CDR3 here is CASSPEDIPNYGYTF. The CDR3 DNA sequence: TGTGCCAGCAGTCCCGAGGACATACCTAACTATGGCTACACCTTC.

This chain connects TRBV7-9 to TRBJ2-2; 7 positions match TRBD1. Losses at the gene ends were 8 bases for V and 2 bases for J; bases not matched to a gene: 5. Looked up from germline, CDR1 is SEHNR and CDR2 is FQNEAQ (reference sequence). The CDR3 has 14 residues. In DNA form, the CDR3 reads TGTGCCAGCTACAGGGGTATTAACACCGGGGAGCTGTTTTTT. Translated: CASYRGINTGELFF.

The chain links TRBV16 to TRBJ2-3, with D uncertain. The CDR3 is made up of 12 amino acids. Germline V lookup: CDR1 KGHSY, CDR2 FQNENV. V lost 4 bases and J lost 7, with 9 bases in between. CDR3 residues: CASSRPANTQYF. Written as DNA, the CDR3 is TGTGCCAGCAGCCGCCCCGCAAATACGCAGTATTTT. Complete variable domain (other parts from reference TRBV16 and TRBJ2-3): GEEVAQTPKHLVRGEGQKAKLYCAPIKGHSYVFWYQQVLKNEFKFLISFQNENVFDETGMPKERFSAKCLPNSPCSLEIQATKLEDSAVYFCASSRPANTQYFGPGTRLTVL.

V and J are TRBV5-5 and TRBJ2-6, with TRBD1 identical over 12 bases. Germline V gene sequence: CDR1 SGHKS, CDR2 YYEKEE (reference sequence). V trimming: 5 bases; J trimming: 0 bases; junction bases outside the gene matches: 6. The CDR3 is made up of 18 amino acids. The CDR3 DNA sequence: TGTGCCAGCAGTGCCGGGACAGGGGGCCGCTCTGGGGCCAACGTCCTGACTTTC. This codes for CASSAGTGGRSGANVLTF.

This chain connects TRBV7-2 to TRBJ2-2; 9 bases match TRBD2. CDR3 length: 15 amino acids. The V gene's germline CDR1 is SGHTA and CDR2 FQGNSA. Unmatched junction bases numbered 7, after V lost 4 bases and J lost 7 bases. This CDR3 is CASSSLAGSIGELFF. The CDR3 DNA reads as TGTGCCAGCAGCTCCCTAGCGGGATCGATCGGGGAGCTGTTTTTT.

This clone was seen just once. This chain connects TRBV6-5 to TRBJ1-1, with D hard to call. CDR1 and CDR2 (germline): MNHEY, SVGAGI. With 6 bases removed from V and 2 bases from J, the gap between germline ends came to 4 bases. The CDR3 is 11 amino acids. For the CDR3, the DNA is TGTGCCAGCAGGGCCAACACTGAAGCTTTCTTT. It is translated as CASRANTEAFF.